The 5 T cell receptor beta chains listed next were all sequenced from one sample in a study of blood T cell repertoires in COVID-19. Libraries were prepared by immunoSEQ multiplex PCR; TCRdb keeps only in-frame clonotypes and omits some of them. The sample lists 150,000 or so clones, about four fifths occurring once. Sample: peripheral blood. The receptors were sampled from a woman aged 70 to 79 with acute or convalescent COVID-19.

This chain connects TRBV5-6 to TRBJ2-1; 11 nucleotides line up with TRBD2. V shed 2 bases and J 9 bases; nucleotides not matched to a gene: 4. CDR1 SGHDT and CDR2 YYEEEE come from the germline V gene. CDR3 length: 14 residues. CDR3 amino acids: CASSFPTSGSEQFF. In DNA, the CDR3 is TGTGCCAGCAGCTTCCCCACTAGCGGGAGTGAGCAGTTCTTC. Based on the CDR3 plus reference TRBV5-6 and TRBJ2-1, the full variable domain is DAGVTQSPTHLIKTRGQQVTLRCSPKSGHDTVSWYQQALGQGPQFIFQYYEEEERQRGNFPDRFSGHQFPNYSSELNVNALLLGDSALYLCASSFPTSGSEQFFGPGTRLTVL.

This sequence joins TRBV7-2 and TRBJ2-7; tentative D call: TRBD1 (6 bases). Germline assignment: CDR1 SGHTA and CDR2 FQGNSA. Trimming shortened V by 1 base and J by 3 bases, and 10 bases separated the two germline ends. The CDR3 loop spans 14 amino acids. CDR3 DNA sequence: TGTGCCAGCAGCTTAGAGGGACAATACTACGAGCAGTACTTC. Amino acids: CASSLEGQYYEQYF.

V usage is TRBV2 and J usage is TRBJ1-6; D perhaps matches TRBD1 (6 bases). Deletions cut 2 bases from V and 8 bases from J, with 16 bases between. This CDR3 contains 16 residues. Germline V CDR1 and CDR2: SNHLY, FYNNEI. The DNA for the CDR3 is TGTGCCAGCAGTGAACGGGGGGCGCGTTTTGATTCACCCCTCCACTTT. This codes for CASSERGARFDSPLHF.

The gene calls are TRBV19 and TRBJ2-5; 8 positions match TRBD2. Losses at the gene ends were 0 bases for V and 3 bases for J; bases not matched to a gene: 12. The CDR3 totals 18 residues. Germline V lookup: CDR1 LNHDA, CDR2 SQIVND (reference sequence). The CDR3 nucleotides are TGTGCCAGTAGTATAGATTGGGGAAGCGGGAGATTGGAAGAGACCCAGTACTTC. This translates into CASSIDWGSGRLEETQYF.

This clone occurred a few times. The V gene is TRBV6-5, the J gene TRBJ1-2, with 7 nucleotides matching TRBD1. The CDR3 runs to 15 residues. V dropped 10 bases and J dropped 3; count of bases not matched to a gene: 14. The germline gives CDR1 MNHEY, CDR2 SVGAGI. CDR3 DNA: TGTGCCAACTCGACGAATGGGCAGGGGGACTATGGCTACACCTTC. It encodes CANSTNGQGDYGYTF.